This record covers a single TCR beta chain. Its antigen is as yet unknown. These data are taken from a study of neurological immune-mediated disorders. Overall study results and limits: Sharing of CDR3 amino acid sequences among expanded clones across subjects was absent, suggesting private repertoires in all groups. A possible signature appeared as one related-CDR3 cluster, in which phylogenetic grouping placed the repertoires of 18 of 34 multiple sclerosis patients. In HTLV-1-associated myelopathy, TCR clonal expansion was greatest, whereas multiple sclerosis had the least, falling below healthy controls.

This CDR3 region has 14 residues. Looked up from germline, CDR1 is DFQATT and CDR2 is SNEGSKA (reference sequence). The V end was cut by 6 bases, the J end by 1 base, with 13 bases between. TCRdb reprocessed the 5' RACE reads via MiXCR and lists one record per CDR3 protein. The sample records about 48,000 distinct CDR3 sequences, 5.8% being singletons. V and J are TRBV20-1 and TRBJ2-1, with D possibly being TRBD1 (6 bases). This clonotype was sampled from a woman aged 18 to 35 with multiple sclerosis. Sequencing was performed on CD4+ T cells from blood. CDR3 loop: CSAPVGQSYNEQFF. In nucleotides, the CDR3 is TGCAGTGCCCCGGTTGGACAGTCCTACAATGAGCAGTTCTTC.